This T cell receptor (beta chain) was sequenced during a study of brain T cells in children with intractable seizures (dated by TCRdb to the early 2020s). Regarding the complete study: Resected brain tissue from roughly 50 pediatric epilepsy surgery cases was first screened for immune gene transcripts using a NanoString immunology panel. Of the roughly twelve selected surgery cases, pre-surgery blood was also sequenced for eight, so four had brain tissue only.

The time point label here, explained by the study, means: resected brain tissue, or blood drawn just prior to surgery. The surgery cases with the highest brain T cell transcript signatures were chosen for TCR beta chain sequencing of brain tissue, and also of blood when blood was available. Before surgery, the patients had been given at least one anti-epileptic drug. TCR-sequenced patients were children with drug-resistant epilepsy due to tuberous sclerosis complex, focal cortical dysplasia, Rasmussen encephalitis or hemimegalencephaly. Blood samples were collected immediately before the epilepsy surgery. The Monarch genomic DNA purification kit was used to extract bulk genomic DNA from unsorted brain tissue and from whole blood. The CDR1 and CDR2 encoded by the germline V gene are MNHNS and SASEGT. Including cysteine and phenylalanine, the CDR3 has 16 amino acids. Only the CDR3 DNA stays, 48 bases, in frame from base 1. V loses 3 bases of germline sequence and J loses 0 bases, and the interval between the two ends is 11 bases.

Overall results and qualifications from the work: Because pre- and post-surgery blood were sequenced to different depths, clones absent from the pre-surgery sample may reflect undersampling. Viral specificity was inferred only from CDR3 sequence similarity, and patients' HCMV serostatus was unknown.

The immunoSEQ assay was applied to genomic DNA to generate the TCR beta chain sequences. The authors' analysis ran thus. CDR3 sequences that did not begin with the conserved framework cysteine at position 104 were removed manually. Clonality was calculated as one minus the normalized Shannon's Diversity Index, with values ranging from 0 (maximal diversity) to 1 (oligoclonal). Chi-squared comparison-of-proportions tests were used to check whether the frequency of the same CDR3 differed between samples, for example brain versus blood. Public clonotypes were found by searching immuneACCESS, and the VDJdb browser was used to assess similarity to known antiviral clonotypes. The clones in this table, taken by TCRdb from immuneACCESS, are in-frame only. Not every clone is retained; where verified, under half of the shortfall comes from an unresolved V gene, and the cause of the rest is unknown. The V and J calls and clone size come from that table; D and trimming were worked out from the DNA. For this sample there are 95,000 to 120,000 clones; 94% appear just once. The ten largest account for around 4.1% of the sample.

This clone was observed a handful of times. This clone's antigen is unknown. No quality values exist for individual bases; no much larger clone is one base distant. The receptor was derived from a boy under two years old with hemimegalencephaly and intractable seizures. The specimen was peripheral blood, collected at surgery. This chain is built from TRBV6-1 and TRBJ1-4; perhaps TRBD1 is the D gene, with 5 bases matching. The base sequence is TGTGCCAGCAGTGATATACCAGGGCCAACTAATGAAAAACTGTTTTTT. It specifies CASSDIPGPTNEKLFF.